The 10 T cell receptor beta chains below all came from one sample that was sequenced in a study of radiation and T cells in renal cell carcinoma. As to treatment: treatment-naive control, cytoreductive nephrectomy. The assay was immunoSEQ multiplex PCR, and TCRdb's table has in-frame clones only and misses some. In the table there are about 10,000 clones, about three fifths of which are singletons. The sequences come from tumor tissue, collected from a patient whose treatment was nephrectomy without radiotherapy. The receptors shown here come from a man aged 40-55 years with renal cell carcinoma.

This rearrangement joins TRBV4-2 to TRBJ2-7, with 10 positions matching TRBD2. V lost 0 bases, J lost 2 bases, and 1 base stayed unmatched. The length of the CDR3 is 15 residues. Germline CDR1 reads LGHNA; CDR2 reads YNFKEQ. DNA for the CDR3: TGTGCCAGCAGCCAAGAAACTAGCGGGGCCTACGAGCAGTACTTC. Its translation: CASSQETSGAYEQYF.

V and J are TRBV7-2 and TRBJ2-3, with D possibly matching TRBD1 (6 bases). CDR1 and CDR2 from the germline V gene are SGHTA and FQGNSA. This CDR3 spans 13 amino acids. Trimming pared 1 base from V and 6 bases from J, leaving 8 bases between. The CDR3, as DNA: TGTGCCAGCAGCTTAGACAGGGTGGATACGCAGTATTTT. It is translated as CASSLDRVDTQYF.

Written as DNA, the CDR3 is TGTGCCAGCAGTAGAACAGGTCCCAACCGCGTAGCCAAAAACATTCAGTACTTC. Translated: CASSRTGPNRVAKNIQYF. J is TRBJ2-4 and V is TRBV28, with a possible D match to TRBD1 (5 bases). V lost 5 bases, J lost 0 bases, and 20 bases lay in between. The CDR3 has 18 residues. Germline CDR1 and CDR2: MDHEN and SYDVKM.

This chain links TRBV7-2 with TRBJ2-3; the D is unclear. Germline V gene lookup returns CDR1 SGHTA and CDR2 FQGNSA. This CDR3 spans 13 amino acids. V was clipped by 2 bases and J by 9 bases, with 12 bases between them. CDR3 loop: CASSLFEGQTQYF. The CDR3 DNA follows: TGTGCCAGCAGCTTATTTGAAGGGCAAACGCAGTATTTT.

The CDR3 bases are TGTGCCAGCAGCTCCGGACTGGCGGGAGCGGGGGAGACCCAGTACTTC. It specifies CASSSGLAGAGETQYF. The V call is TRBV5-6, the J call TRBJ2-5, with TRBD2 matching over 7 bases. The germline V gene has CDR1 SGHDT and CDR2 YYEEEE. This CDR3 comprises 16 residues. V lost 3 bases and J lost 5; bases outside the gene matches: 13.

This clone was seen a handful of times. The chain employs TRBV27 and TRBJ2-1; weak D call: TRBD2 (6 bases). The CDR3 is 13 amino acids. The ends were cut back, 3 bases at V and 7 bases at J, with 10 bases in the middle. Germline lookup yields CDR1 MNHEY and CDR2 SMNVEV (reference sequence). The CDR3 DNA follows: TGTGCCAGCAGTTTTACGGGGGAGAATGAGCAGTTCTTC. Amino acid sequence: CASSFTGENEQFF.

In its sample, this clone ranks as medium-sized. DNA for the CDR3: TGTGCCAGTAGATCCCCCACCGGGGCCCCGGGGGACACTGAAGCTTTCTTT. Residues: CASRSPTGAPGDTEAFF. The chain couples TRBV19 to TRBJ1-1; possibly TRBD1 for D (5 bases). The CDR3 runs to 17 residues. Trimming took off 6 bases at V and 3 bases at J, with 23 bases between the two ends. Germline lookup yields CDR1 LNHDA and CDR2 SQIVND (reference sequence). The entire variable domain, with the rest obtained from reference TRBV19 and TRBJ1-1, is as follows: DGGITQSPKYLFRKEGQNVTLSCEQNLNHDAMYWYRQDPGQGLRLIYYSQIVNDFQKGDIAEGYSVSREKKESFPLTVTSAQKNPTAFYLCASRSPTGAPGDTEAFFGQGTRLTVV.

This clone appeared a few times. This chain's CDR3 is CASSEMGNTEAFF. The CDR3 DNA sequence: TGTGCCAGCAGTGAAATGGGGAACACTGAAGCTTTCTTT. This chain links TRBV2 with TRBJ1-1; D gene unclear. This CDR3 comprises 13 residues. Looked up from germline, CDR1 is SNHLY and CDR2 is FYNNEI. Trimming removed 2 bases from V and 1 base from J, with 5 bases in between.

The genes are TRBV11-2 and TRBJ2-1; 12 bases fit TRBD2. The germline gives CDR1 SGHAT, CDR2 FQNNGV. The CDR3 length is 15 residues. The junction had 6 bases not matched to a gene; V was cut back by 5 bases and J by 7 bases. CDR3 sequence (DNA): TGTGCCAGCAGCCCAACTAGCGGGGGGCGGAATGAGCAGTTCTTC. It is translated as CASSPTSGGRNEQFF.

V and J are TRBV7-2 and TRBJ2-5, with 8 bases that match TRBD2. The CDR3 is made up of 14 amino acids. Germline CDR1 SGHTA, CDR2 FQGNSA. V dropped 1 base and J dropped 5; count of bases not matched to a gene: 3. The CDR3 DNA sequence: TGTGCCAGCAGCTTAGGGGGACTAGATGAGACCCAGTACTTC. Translated, it gives CASSLGGLDETQYF.